These T cell receptor beta chains were read from a single sample in a study of CD8+ T cells in alopecia areata. Some clones are missing from TCRdb's copy, which holds only in-frame ones; the method was immunoSEQ multiplex PCR. The table lists approximately 300,000 clones, roughly 64% of them singletons. The source material was CD4+ T cells sorted from blood, sampled at week 24, from a patient treated with tofacitinib. These receptors came from a human donor with alopecia areata. Each CDR3 is given with its conserved first and last residue. Each record gives: CDR3 protein, J gene, D gene, V gene. D genes are given only for firm matches.

cdr3_aa: CAWTQGAGNTIYF
j_call: TRBJ1-3
d_call: TRBD1
v_call: TRBV30

cdr3_aa: CASSQITSTDTQYF
j_call: TRBJ2-3
d_call: NA
v_call: TRBV4-1

cdr3_aa: CASAERRVSYEQYF
j_call: TRBJ2-7
d_call: NA
v_call: TRBV27

cdr3_aa: CASSYSKYTGELFF
j_call: TRBJ2-2
d_call: NA
v_call: TRBV6-5

cdr3_aa: CASSLPLDTGELFF
j_call: TRBJ2-2
d_call: NA
v_call: TRBV5-4

cdr3_aa: CASSLEPGAETQYF
j_call: TRBJ2-5
d_call: NA
v_call: TRBV5-1

cdr3_aa: CASSDEFTDTQYF
j_call: TRBJ2-3
d_call: NA
v_call: TRBV2

cdr3_aa: CASSQSRGGLGRDTQYF
j_call: TRBJ2-3
d_call: TRBD2
v_call: TRBV14

cdr3_aa: CSVSMRLSLYGYTF
j_call: TRBJ1-2
d_call: NA
v_call: TRBV29-1

cdr3_aa: CASSDQGYTEAFF
j_call: TRBJ1-1
d_call: NA
v_call: TRBV6-1

cdr3_aa: CSVKGGRGETQYF
j_call: TRBJ2-5
d_call: NA
v_call: TRBV29-1

cdr3_aa: CASRTGTAYEQYF
j_call: TRBJ2-7
d_call: NA
v_call: TRBV27

cdr3_aa: CASSLGTDTQYF
j_call: TRBJ2-3
d_call: NA
v_call: TRBV7-6

cdr3_aa: CASSLGQGATGELFF
j_call: TRBJ2-2
d_call: TRBD1
v_call: TRBV5-1

cdr3_aa: CASSLDWAGAGTDTQYF
j_call: TRBJ2-3
d_call: NA
v_call: TRBV11-2

cdr3_aa: CASSRSGAATDTQYF
j_call: TRBJ2-3
d_call: NA
v_call: TRBV4-1

cdr3_aa: CASSAVDGLNTEAFF
j_call: TRBJ1-1
d_call: NA
v_call: TRBV9

cdr3_aa: CASSPPTLDTQYF
j_call: TRBJ2-3
d_call: NA
v_call: TRBV7-2

cdr3_aa: CASSGTAPGNTIYF
j_call: TRBJ1-3
d_call: TRBD1
v_call: TRBV2

cdr3_aa: CASSSSGGYTDTQYF
j_call: TRBJ2-3
d_call: TRBD2
v_call: TRBV28

cdr3_aa: CAWSDLGFGYTF
j_call: TRBJ1-2
d_call: NA
v_call: TRBV30

cdr3_aa: CASSPPGGANTEAFF
j_call: TRBJ1-1
d_call: NA
v_call: TRBV11-2

cdr3_aa: CASSLKFQETQYF
j_call: TRBJ2-5
d_call: NA
v_call: TRBV13

cdr3_aa: CAWTENSGNTIYF
j_call: TRBJ1-3
d_call: NA
v_call: TRBV30

cdr3_aa: CAWSGGGSDTEAFF
j_call: TRBJ1-1
d_call: TRBD1
v_call: TRBV30

cdr3_aa: CAWSVSLFNTGELFF
j_call: TRBJ2-2
d_call: NA
v_call: TRBV30

cdr3_aa: CASSLGVVWENSPLHF
j_call: TRBJ1-6
d_call: NA
v_call: TRBV13

cdr3_aa: CSALGANYGYTF
j_call: TRBJ1-2
d_call: NA
v_call: TRBV29-1

cdr3_aa: CASSLRTGAGNNSPLHF
j_call: TRBJ1-6
d_call: NA
v_call: TRBV5-1

cdr3_aa: CASGPTGNSPLHF
j_call: TRBJ1-6
d_call: TRBD1
v_call: TRBV12-5

cdr3_aa: CASSLQGRQAAFF
j_call: TRBJ1-1
d_call: NA
v_call: TRBV5-6

cdr3_aa: CASSLTGHQYEQYF
j_call: TRBJ2-7
d_call: NA
v_call: TRBV28

cdr3_aa: CASAGESTQYF
j_call: TRBJ2-5
d_call: NA
v_call: TRBV10-3

cdr3_aa: CASSPWAGGGWDNGYTF
j_call: TRBJ1-2
d_call: TRBD1
v_call: TRBV7-2

cdr3_aa: CASSKGTGYGYTF
j_call: TRBJ1-2
d_call: TRBD1
v_call: TRBV6-5

cdr3_aa: CAWRDRGKMNTEAFF
j_call: TRBJ1-1
d_call: TRBD1
v_call: TRBV30

cdr3_aa: CASSLGARSEAFF
j_call: TRBJ1-1
d_call: NA
v_call: TRBV7-2

cdr3_aa: CASSRDSPNYGYTF
j_call: TRBJ1-2
d_call: TRBD1
v_call: TRBV6-5

cdr3_aa: CSASGGEETQYF
j_call: TRBJ2-5
d_call: TRBD2
v_call: TRBV29-1

cdr3_aa: CASSVGNSGGGGELFF
j_call: TRBJ2-2
d_call: NA
v_call: TRBV9

cdr3_aa: CASSRSGYGYTF
j_call: TRBJ1-2
d_call: NA
v_call: TRBV14